This T cell receptor (beta chain) is drawn from a study of cytomegalovirus exposure and HLA in healthy donors. About the research overall: Earlier sequencing of 150 million to 200 million T cells yielded 100 million to 120 million unique TCR beta sequences.

Germline V gene lookup returns CDR1 SGHRS and CDR2 YFSETQ. The V and J ends lost 4 bases and 2 bases, in that order; junction bases with no gene match: 3. The CDR3 sequence is 16 residues long. This PCR relied on a set of 60 Vbeta primers and 13 Jbeta primers. Assay: immunoSEQ multiplex PCR; the TCRdb copy retains only in-frame clones and omits some. In the table there are just over 150,000 clones, about three quarters of which are singletons. Points from the study as a whole: An ancestry cluster, one associated with Asian ancestry, reportedly showed fewer N-insertions than the approximately 720-donor mean in a later analysis. Excluded: some indistinguishable V segments such as TRBV6-2 and TRBV6-3. Most sequenced TCRs were rare (though some public TCRs occurred in many donors).

A word on this clone: The antigen is not known.

This rearrangement joins TRBV5-1 to TRBJ2-3; 14 nucleotides match TRBD2. The origin of this receptor is a woman in her 40s in good health and CMV-seronegative. Sequences were obtained from PBMCs. The CDR3 sequence: CASSGLAGGDTDTQYF. Written as DNA, the CDR3 is TGCGCCAGCAGCGGACTAGCGGGGGGAGACACAGATACGCAGTATTTT.